This is a list of T cell receptor beta chains from one sample in a study of shared clonotypes between healthy human individuals. Clones were read by immunoSEQ multiplex PCR, and TCRdb kept only the in-frame ones, dropping some. The sample lists some 2.1 million clones, approximately 94% occurring once. The sequenced material came from naive CD8+ T cells sorted from blood. Every receptor here comes from a man between 18 and 35 years old in good health. Each CDR3 is given with its conserved first and last residue.

TRBV18	TRBJ2-7	CASSPGTTSMKYF
TRBV28	TRBJ1-1	CASRPTGGAWTEAFF
TRBV4-1	TRBJ2-2	CASSQVIAGELFF
TRBV10-3	TRBJ2-5	CAISESKGRAQETQYF
TRBV27	TRBJ2-1	CATRTSGDYSYNEQFF
TRBV28	TRBJ2-5	CASSGTGAQETQYF
TRBV4-1	TRBJ2-3	CASSHQGAITDTQYF
TRBV4-1	TRBJ1-3	CASSQDGEGAGNTIYF
TRBV4-3	TRBJ1-2	CASSQDSRGLYGYTF
TRBV14	TRBJ2-7	CASSQVGWADTQVEQYF
TRBV4-3	TRBJ2-7	CASSQDPPPQGISYEQYF
TRBV4-3	TRBJ1-5	CASSQEMAGGNQPQHF
TRBV5-6	TRBJ2-5	CASSLDLAQETQYF
TRBV5-4	TRBJ2-2	CASSFWTATGELFF
TRBV5-1	TRBJ2-1	CASSSTGYNEQFF
TRBV2	TRBJ2-7	CASSSGPTYEQYF
TRBV6-5	TRBJ2-1	CASSPGDYNEQFF
TRBV29-1	TRBJ2-7	CSVALAGEQYF
TRBV11-2	TRBJ1-2	CASSGHTF
TRBV7-8	TRBJ2-1	CASSLAFIGGYNEQFF
TRBV9	TRBJ2-2	CASSSTPNTGELFF
TRBV10-3	TRBJ1-1	CAISESDEVVNTEAFF
TRBV4-2	.	CASSLSGMSNEQYF
TRBV7-6	TRBJ2-5	CASSSTGTSGYFHQTQYF
TRBV10-2	TRBJ1-6	CASNRGYNSPLHF
TRBV27	TRBJ2-5	CASSLTVTAMETQYF
TRBV4-1	TRBJ2-7	CASSQEGDRANEQYF
TRBV4-1	TRBJ2-3	CASSLDLFSTDTQYF
TRBV14	TRBJ2-7	CASNELSHYEQYF
TRBV10-3	TRBJ2-7	CAISESRTGLSYEQYF
TRBV4-1	TRBJ2-7	CASSQEQGSGYEQYF
TRBV5-1	TRBJ2-1	CASSFGSSYNEQFF
TRBV5-4	TRBJ2-1	CASDRQGEGEQFF
TRBV27	TRBJ2-5	CASSWGGNQETQYF
TRBV7-9	TRBJ1-2	CASSSEYDGFFLGGVGYTF
TRBV6-6	TRBJ2-7	CASSYSDPSGYEQYF
TRBV9	TRBJ2-5	CASSVALAGQETQYF
TRBV4-1	TRBJ2-7	CASSDEELSEQYF
TRBV6-5	TRBJ2-7	CASSYFPLQGGYEQYF
TRBV28	TRBJ1-1	CASRDYGTNTEAFF
TRBV2	TRBJ2-7	CASSDPLDRAYEQYF
TRBV4-1	TRBJ2-7	CASSQGVNGGYEQYF
TRBV6-5	TRBJ2-7	CASSETGPSYEQYF
TRBV11-2	TRBJ2-1	CASSLVGSGGYNEQFF
TRBV6-5	TRBJ1-5	CASSSDRESNQPQHF
TRBV5-5	TRBJ1-2	CASSLDRFYGYTF
TRBV11-2	TRBJ2-2	CASSLDSPEANTGELFF
TRBV6-1	TRBJ1-1	CASSEVGNTEAFF
TRBV27	TRBJ2-1	CASGQPGTPADAEQFF
TRBV11-2	TRBJ2-7	CASSLGTGSGEQYF
TRBV7-3	TRBJ1-2	CASSLEAGYGYTF
TRBV7-9	TRBJ2-1	CASSLGTSGLSSYNEQFF
TRBV6-1	TRBJ1-1	CASTRGGRNTEAFF
TRBV6-1	TRBJ2-7	CASSEVGVNYEQYF